The 28 T cell receptor beta chains below all came from one sample that was sequenced in a study of graft-versus-host responses after intestinal transplantation. Using immunoSEQ multiplex PCR, the repertoire was profiled, and TCRdb retains in-frame clones only, with some absent. Seen here are tens of thousands of clones, 95% observed once, and the top ten hold 0.2% to 0.25%. The antigens these receptors bind are not known. The starting material was unstimulated CD8+ T cells sorted from spleen or lymph node cells, obtained before transplant. The receptors here all came from a human donor who was the organ donor for an intestinal transplant.

The chain is built from TRBV29-1 and TRBJ2-1, with TRBD2 as a possible D gene (6 bases). The CDR3 runs 15 residues. V dropped 0 bases and J dropped 2 bases, with 11 bases sitting between them. Looked up from germline, CDR1 is SQVTM and CDR2 is ANQGSEA. CDR3 nucleotides: TGCAGCGTTGAAGACGGGGGTCCTACCTACAATGAGCAGTTCTTC. Its translation is CSVEDGGPTYNEQFF.

The rearrangement joins TRBV9 to TRBJ1-3; 9 bases agree with TRBD1. The ends lost 4 bases at V and 1 base at J; junction bases unmatched: 6. This CDR3 has 16 amino acids. The germline V gene encodes CDR1 SGDLS and CDR2 YYNGEE. The CDR3 bases are TGTGCCAGCAGCTCACAGGGGGCAGGTTCTGGAAACACCATATATTTT. Protein product: CASSSQGAGSGNTIYF.

The rearrangement links TRBV4-1 to TRBJ2-7, with D hard to call. The length of the CDR3 is 14 residues. V gave up 4 bases and J gave up 0 bases, with 10 bases separating them. Germline CDR1 and CDR2: MGHRA and YSYEKL. CDR3 sequence (DNA): TGCGCCAGCAGCCCTCAACAGAGCTCCTACGAGCAGTACTTC. Translated, it gives CASSPQQSSYEQYF.

The chain uses TRBV27 and TRBJ2-3, with 9 bases identical to TRBD2. Trimming took 4 bases from V and 1 from J; bases not matched to a gene: 6. The CDR3 runs to 16 residues. Germline V lookup: CDR1 MNHEY, CDR2 SMNVEV (reference sequence). The CDR3 protein is CASSWDRLAGTDTQYF. The DNA for the CDR3 is TGTGCCAGCAGTTGGGACAGACTAGCGGGCACAGATACGCAGTATTTT.

The chain employs TRBV14 and TRBJ2-5, with D perhaps being TRBD1 or TRBD2 (5 bases each). TRBJ2-7 matches the DNA end more closely, so the J call is doubtful. The CDR3 has 15 amino acids. CDR1 is SGHDN and CDR2 is FVKESK in the germline V gene. CDR3 amino acids: CASSQVPIGTSEQYF. DNA of the CDR3: TGTGCCAGCAGCCAAGTCCCCATTGGGACGTCCGAGCAGTACTTC.

This sequence joins TRBV10-3 and TRBJ2-7; perhaps TRBD2 as D (6 bases). V lost 10 bases and J 2 bases, leaving 15 bases between the germline ends. CDR1 and CDR2 (germline): ENHRY, SYGVKD. This CDR3 is 13 amino acids long. The CDR3 sequence is CATLLPGAYEQYF. In DNA form, the CDR3 reads TGTGCCACCCTACTGCCGGGGGCCTACGAGCAGTACTTC.

This rearrangement joins TRBV5-1 to TRBJ2-7; tentative D call: TRBD1 (5 bases). The V end was cut by 4 bases, the J end by 5 bases, with 16 bases between. Germline loops: CDR1 SGHRS, CDR2 YFSETQ. The length of the CDR3 is 14 residues. The CDR3 loop reads CASSRPDMNHEQYF. Written as DNA, the CDR3 is TGCGCCAGCAGCCGCCCGGACATGAACCACGAGCAGTACTTC. Combining the CDR3 with reference TRBV5-1 and TRBJ2-7 gives the whole variable domain KAGVTQTPRYLIKTRGQQVTLSCSPISGHRSVSWYQQTPGQGLQFLFEYFSETQRNKGNFPGRFSGRQFSNSRSEMNVSTLELGDSALYLCASSRPDMNHEQYFGPGTRLTVT.

The chain links TRBV7-2 to TRBJ2-7; 11 bases agree with TRBD2. Germline V gene data show CDR1 as SGHTA and CDR2 as FQGNSA. Germline trimming cut 0 bases from V and 6 bases from J; bases unmatched to any gene: 7. CDR3 length equals 16 residues. The CDR3 protein is CASSLALAGGFSEQYF. CDR3 DNA sequence: TGTGCCAGCAGCTTAGCGCTAGCGGGGGGATTCAGCGAGCAGTACTTC.

J is TRBJ1-2 and V is TRBV7-8; D is ambiguous. Germline loops: CDR1 SGHVS, CDR2 FQNEAQ. This CDR3 has 15 amino acids. Trimming took off 2 bases at V and 2 bases at J, with 12 bases between the two ends. The CDR3 here is CASSLFADSNYGYTF. DNA for the CDR3: TGTGCCAGCAGCTTATTCGCAGACTCAAACTATGGCTACACCTTC.

The rearrangement joins TRBV4-2 to TRBJ2-3, with a possible D match to TRBD1 (6 bases). The germline CDR1 and CDR2 sequences are LGHNA and YNFKEQ. This CDR3 has 16 residues. V lost 4 bases and J 2 bases, leaving 16 bases between the germline ends. CDR3: CASSPGQPPSTDTQYF. The CDR3 nucleotides are TGTGCCAGCAGCCCTGGACAGCCCCCGTCCACAGATACGCAGTATTTT.

The chain carries TRBV5-4 and TRBJ2-7; possibly TRBD1 for D (5 bases). Germline CDR1 reads SGHNT; CDR2 reads YYREEE (reference sequence). V was cut by 7 bases and J by 6 bases, with 20 bases left in between. This CDR3 has 14 residues. The CDR3 DNA reads TGTGCCAGCGTGGGGCCCGGACCCGCGCCCGAGCAGTACTTC. This sequence encodes CASVGPGPAPEQYF.

The genes are TRBV19 and TRBJ2-1, with no clear D. This CDR3 region has 12 residues. V lost 5 bases and J lost 3, with 5 bases in between. Germline values: CDR1 LNHDA, CDR2 SQIVND (reference sequence). CDR3 in amino acids: CASSPDYNEQFF. CDR3 bases: TGTGCCAGTAGTCCAGACTACAATGAGCAGTTCTTC.

The chain couples TRBV7-2 to TRBJ1-4; unclear D gene. Germline V gene data show CDR1 as SGHTA and CDR2 as FQGNSA. CDR3 length: 15 amino acids. V was shortened by 5 bases and J by 8 bases, with 18 bases between the two germline ends. Written as DNA, the CDR3 is TGTGCCAGCAGCCCTAAAGCGGGCGGAGAAGAAAAACTGTTTTTT. It specifies CASSPKAGGEEKLFF.

The chain combines TRBV28 with TRBJ1-6, with 9 bases that match TRBD1. CDR1 is MDHEN, CDR2 SYDVKM, per germline. This CDR3 has 17 residues. J lost 10 bases, V lost 6 bases, and 16 bases had no gene match. The CDR3 loop reads CASRGNQGQGLLSPLHF. CDR3 DNA: TGTGCCAGCAGGGGGAATCAGGGACAGGGTCTACTGTCACCCCTCCACTTT.

CDR3 bases: TGTGCCAGCAGTGAATTTGCAGAACAGCCCCAGCATTTT. This gives the protein CASSEFAEQPQHF. This sequence joins TRBV25-1 and TRBJ1-5; no firm D call. The length of the CDR3 is 13 residues. Germline V gives CDR1 MGHDK, CDR2 SYGVNS. Deletions cut 1 base from V and 7 bases from J, with 8 bases between.

This chain joins TRBV28 and TRBJ1-4; 8 positions agree with TRBD1. V lost 5 bases, J lost 3 bases, and 11 bases stayed unmatched. Germline CDR1 MDHEN, CDR2 SYDVKM. The CDR3 totals 17 residues. The CDR3 is CASSTRTGSLANEKLFF. The CDR3 DNA is TGTGCCAGCAGTACTAGGACAGGGTCTTTGGCTAATGAAAAACTGTTTTTT.

The V gene is TRBV6-6, the J gene TRBJ2-7; 7 nucleotides line up with TRBD1. The CDR3 sequence is 15 residues long. Trimming removed 2 bases from V and 7 bases from J; junction bases left unmatched: 11. The germline CDR1 and CDR2 sequences are MNHNY and SVGAGI (reference sequence). CDR3 residues: CASSYIQTGSGEQYF. The CDR3 DNA sequence: TGTGCCAGCAGTTACATTCAGACAGGGTCGGGGGAGCAGTACTTC.

The J gene is TRBJ2-3, the V gene TRBV28; TRBD2 agrees at 9 bases. With 3 bases clipped from V and 4 bases from J, the junction kept 5 bases outside the gene matches. The CDR3 sequence is 15 residues long. In germline, CDR1 is MDHEN, CDR2 SYDVKM. The CDR3 sequence: CASSFRGGAPDTQYF. The DNA for the CDR3 is TGTGCCAGCAGTTTCCGCGGGGGGGCCCCAGATACGCAGTATTTT. Full variable domain (remainder filled in from reference TRBV28 and TRBJ2-3): DVKVTQSSRYLVKRTGEKVFLECVQDMDHENMFWYRQDPGLGLRLIYFSYDVKMKEKGDIPEGYSVSREKKERFSLILESASTNQTSMYLCASSFRGGAPDTQYFGPGTRLTVL.

This clone was counted a single time. The junction differs from germline at one of its ends, possibly a read error. The genes are TRBV27 and TRBJ1-2; possible D gene TRBD1, 6 bases. The length of the CDR3 is 12 residues. The V gene's germline CDR1 is MNHEY and CDR2 SMNVEV (reference sequence). CDR3 sequence (DNA): TGTGCCAGCAGTTCGAACACAGGGATACCGGTCTTC. It translates to CASSSNTGIPVF.

This clone was counted a single time. The chain uses TRBV28 and TRBJ1-1; D not certain. Germline CDR1 is MDHEN and CDR2 is SYDVKM. This CDR3 spans 12 amino acids. V lost 1 base to trimming and J lost 6 bases, with 6 bases between them. In DNA form, the CDR3 reads TGTGCCAGCAGTTTATCCGGGGCTGAAGCTTTCTTT. This sequence encodes CASSLSGAEAFF.

The chain is built from TRBV4-3 and TRBJ2-3, with TRBD2 matching over 14 bases. The CDR3 runs to 16 residues. Germline values: CDR1 LGHNA, CDR2 YSLEER. V was clipped by 0 bases and J by 4 bases; unmatched bases: 0. CDR3: CASSQEGLAGADTQYF. The DNA for the CDR3 is TGCGCCAGCAGCCAAGAGGGACTAGCGGGGGCAGATACGCAGTATTTT.

This clone is a singleton in its sample. The chain combines TRBV7-6 with TRBJ2-3; D perhaps matches TRBD2 (5 bases). Germline CDR1 SGHVS, CDR2 FNYEAQ. The ends were cut back, 1 base at V and 1 base at J, with 9 bases in the middle. CDR3 size: 15 residues. This CDR3 is CASSLVGSGTDTQYF. The CDR3 nucleotides read TGTGCCAGCAGCTTAGTGGGGAGCGGCACAGATACGCAGTATTTT.

The chain's CDR3 is CASSPLSGNQPQHF. The CDR3 coding sequence is TGTGCCAGCAGTCCCCTTTCGGGCAATCAGCCCCAGCATTTT. The gene calls are TRBV27 and TRBJ1-5; no clear D gene. The CDR3 runs 14 residues. V was cut by 5 bases and J by 2 bases, with 10 bases left in between. CDR1 is MNHEY and CDR2 is SMNVEV in the germline V gene (reference sequence).

The chain has TRBV4-2 and TRBJ2-7, with D unresolved. Germline assignment: CDR1 LGHNA and CDR2 YNFKEQ. V lost 0 bases and J lost 3, with 12 bases in between. This CDR3 contains 15 residues. CDR3 protein: CASSQDSLVGYEQYF. As DNA, the CDR3 is TGTGCCAGCAGCCAAGATTCTCTCGTGGGCTACGAGCAGTACTTC.

The rearrangement links TRBV10-3 to TRBJ2-7; D ambiguous. The germline CDR1 and CDR2 sequences are ENHRY and SYGVKD. This CDR3 is 14 amino acids long. Trimming stripped 2 bases from V and 3 bases from J, with 11 bases between. The CDR3 DNA reads as TGTGCCATCAGTGAGGGTCAGGCCCTCTACGAGCAGTACTTC. This codes for CAISEGQALYEQYF.

The chain is built from TRBV5-8 and TRBJ1-1; weak D call: TRBD1 (6 bases). V dropped 6 bases and J dropped 7 bases, with 16 bases sitting between them. The CDR3 contains 13 residues. The germline gives CDR1 SGHTS, CDR2 YDEGEE. The CDR3 spells CASTPTGLLEAFF. Here the CDR3 DNA reads TGTGCCAGCACCCCAACAGGGCTCCTTGAAGCTTTCTTT.

This chain joins TRBV6-1 and TRBJ1-5, with unresolved D. This CDR3 has 11 amino acids. V lost 6 bases and J lost 9, with 9 bases in between. Germline V CDR1 and CDR2: MNHNS, SASEGT. As DNA, the CDR3 is TGTGCCAGCAGCTATACTCGGCCCCAGCATTTT. Translating gives CASSYTRPQHF.

The J gene is TRBJ1-5, the V gene TRBV11-2, with a possible D match to TRBD1 (5 bases). Looked up from germline, CDR1 is SGHAT and CDR2 is FQNNGV. The CDR3 extends over 17 amino acids. The V end lost 5 bases, the J end lost 3 bases, and 20 bases lay between the germline ends. The CDR3 coding sequence is TGTGCCAGCAGCCTACCCAGGGATGATGGGGCCAATCAGCCCCAGCATTTT. This translates into CASSLPRDDGANQPQHF.